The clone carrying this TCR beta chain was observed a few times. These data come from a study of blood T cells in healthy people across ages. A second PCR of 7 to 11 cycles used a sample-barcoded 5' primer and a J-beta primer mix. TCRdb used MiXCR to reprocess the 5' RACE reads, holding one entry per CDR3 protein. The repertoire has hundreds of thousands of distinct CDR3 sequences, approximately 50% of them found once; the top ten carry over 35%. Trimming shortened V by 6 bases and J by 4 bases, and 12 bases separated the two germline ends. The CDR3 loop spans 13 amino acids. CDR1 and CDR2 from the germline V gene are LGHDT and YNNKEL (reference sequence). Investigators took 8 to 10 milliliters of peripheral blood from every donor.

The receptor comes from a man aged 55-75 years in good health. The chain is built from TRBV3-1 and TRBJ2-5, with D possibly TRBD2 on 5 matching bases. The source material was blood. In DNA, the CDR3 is TGTGCCAGCAGAACGAGAGGGCTAGAGACCCAGTACTTC. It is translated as CASRTRGLETQYF.